The text below deals with one T cell receptor beta chain. Deletions cut 2 bases from V and 8 bases from J, with 10 bases between. Germline V gives CDR1 KGHSH, CDR2 LQKENI. The CDR3 contains 14 residues. The entry originates in a study of blood T cell repertoires in COVID-19. Cohort 3 donors counted as recovered after two negative PCRs, clearance, or resolved symptoms. Sequenced by immunoSEQ multiplex PCR; TCRdb stores in-frame clones only, minus some. Seen here are some 200,000 clones, more than 65% observed once, and the top ten hold 6% to 8%. The rearrangement links TRBV18 to TRBJ1-6; the D is unclear. The sequence was collected from a middle-aged man who had recovered from COVID-19. Sample: PBMCs or T cells enriched from blood (not recorded which). The CDR3 spells CASSPGRLYSPLHF. As DNA, the CDR3 is TGTGCCAGCTCACCAGGCAGGCTATATTCACCCCTCCACTTT.